The rows below give T cell receptor beta chains drawn from one sample of a study of blood T cell repertoires in COVID-19. Here immunoSEQ multiplex PCR was the method, and the copy in TCRdb shows in-frame clones only, minus some. Here the sample spans approximately 110,000 clones, about 85% being singletons. The sample comprised peripheral blood. The receptors derive from a human donor in a cohort sampled during active COVID-19. Both conserved end residues are part of each CDR3. D genes are given only for firm matches. Where a row states a size, it is once, few, many or the class of an expanded clone; other rows omit it.

D	V	size	J	CDR3	DNA
TRBD1	TRBV7-9	NA	TRBJ1-2	CASSLGQIYGYTF	TGTGCCAGCAGCTTGGGACAGATCTATGGCTACACCTTC
NA	TRBV5-6	NA	TRBJ2-5	CASSRRGVAGQETQYF	TGTGCCAGCAGCCGGCGCGGGGTGGCGGGGCAAGAGACCCAGTACTTC
NA	TRBV18	NA	TRBJ1-2	CASSPPAANYGYTF	TGTGCCAGCTCACCACCGGCAGCTAACTATGGCTACACCTTC
NA	TRBV9	NA	TRBJ2-1	CASSPTIAASSYNEQFF	TGTGCCAGCAGCCCTACTATAGCGGCAAGCTCCTACAATGAGCAGTTCTTC
TRBD1	TRBV14	NA	TRBJ2-7	CASSRQQGRVDEQYF	TGTGCCAGCAGCCGACAACAGGGGAGAGTAGACGAGCAGTACTTC
NA	TRBV5-1	NA	TRBJ2-2	CASSFTGNTGELFF	TGCGCCAGCAGCTTCACGGGAAACACCGGGGAGCTGTTTTTT
TRBD2	TRBV19	NA	TRBJ2-5	CASSKLAGNKDQETQYF	TGTGCCAGTAGTAAGCTAGCGGGGAACAAGGATCAAGAGACCCAGTACTTC
TRBD2	TRBV20-1	NA	TRBJ2-3	CSASRSGEDTDTQYF	TGCAGTGCTAGTCGTAGCGGGGAAGACACAGATACGCAGTATTTT
TRBD1	TRBV14	once	TRBJ1-2	CASSGDSYGYTF	TGTGCCAGCAGCGGGGACAGCTATGGCTACACCTTC
NA	TRBV6-5	few	TRBJ1-1	CASSTRQNLNTEAFF	TGTGCCAGCAGTACACGACAGAATCTGAACACTGAAGCTTTCTTT
NA	TRBV6-2/TRBV6-3	NA	TRBJ1-1	CASSRTVGSAFF	TGTGCCAGCAGCCGGACAGTCGGTTCAGCTTTCTTT
NA	TRBV5-1	NA	TRBJ1-1	CASSLLQGNTEAFF	TGCGCCAGCAGCTTACTACAGGGGAACACTGAAGCTTTCTTT
NA	TRBV4-2	NA	TRBJ2-7	CASSQTDVGGYEQYF	TGTGCCAGCAGCCAGACGGATGTGGGGGGCTACGAGCAGTACTTC
NA	TRBV27	many	TRBJ1-1	CASSLFVNTEAFF	TGTGCCAGCAGTCTCTTCGTAAACACTGAAGCTTTCTTT
TRBD2	TRBV5-1	NA	TRBJ2-5	CASRGLASETQYF	TGCGCCAGCAGGGGACTAGCGTCGGAGACCCAGTACTTC
TRBD2	TRBV7-9	NA	TRBJ2-5	CASRQSNAGGGQETQYF	TGTGCCAGCAGGCAATCTAACGCGGGAGGGGGCCAAGAGACCCAGTACTTC
TRBD2	TRBV7-2	NA	TRBJ2-3	CASRGLAGETDTQYF	TGTGCCAGCAGGGGACTAGCGGGGGAAACAGATACGCAGTATTTT
TRBD1	TRBV5-6	NA	TRBJ2-2	CASSPPGQGAGGELFF	TGTGCCAGCAGCCCGCCGGGACAGGGGGCAGGCGGGGAGCTGTTTTTT
TRBD1	TRBV7-3	NA	TRBJ2-1	CASSRGTGRYNEQFF	TGTGCCAGCAGCCGAGGGACAGGGAGGTACAATGAGCAGTTCTTC
TRBD1	TRBV7-2	few	TRBJ1-1	CASSPGQGAYTEAFF	TGTGCCAGCAGCCCAGGACAGGGGGCGTACACTGAAGCTTTCTTT
NA	TRBV2	NA	TRBJ1-5	CASAAQQGDQPQHF	TGTGCCAGCGCTGCTCAGCAGGGTGATCAGCCCCAGCATTTT
TRBD1	TRBV10-3	NA	TRBJ2-1	CAIIPDRGPSEQFF	TGTGCCATAATCCCGGACAGGGGGCCGAGTGAGCAGTTCTTC
NA	TRBV28	NA	TRBJ1-5	CASSPTGSIAPNQPQHF	TGTGCCAGCAGCCCAACAGGGTCGATAGCCCCGAATCAGCCCCAGCATTTT
TRBD1	TRBV10-3	NA	TRBJ2-7	CAISEQSQGAREQYF	TGTGCCATCAGTGAGCAGTCACAGGGGGCGCGGGAGCAGTACTTC
TRBD2	TRBV5-1	NA	TRBJ2-7	CASSLVASGMYEQYF	TGCGCCAGCAGCTTGGTCGCTAGCGGGATGTACGAGCAGTACTTC
NA	TRBV19	NA	TRBJ2-5	CASSIPGEETQYF	TGTGCCAGTAGTATTCCAGGGGAAGAGACCCAGTACTTC
TRBD1	TRBV5-5	NA	TRBJ1-4	CASSFYRGQGGEKLFF	TGTGCCAGCAGCTTTTACCGCGGACAGGGGGGAGAAAAACTGTTTTTT
TRBD2	TRBV27	NA	TRBJ2-1	CASSLWSGESNEQFF	TGTGCCAGCAGTTTATGGAGCGGGGAGTCCAATGAGCAGTTCTTC
TRBD1	TRBV28	NA	TRBJ1-1	CASRTGGPPLGAFF	TGTGCCAGCCGGACAGGGGGCCCACCATTGGGAGCTTTCTTT
TRBD2	TRBV28	once	TRBJ2-7	CASSLEVLTSGNSYEQYF	TGTGCCAGCAGTTTAGAGGTCCTGACTAGCGGGAATTCCTACGAGCAGTACTTC
TRBD1	TRBV7-2	NA	TRBJ1-4	CASSLGFRGQGAGEKLFF	TGTGCCAGCAGCTTAGGATTTAGGGGCCAGGGGGCAGGCGAAAAACTGTTTTTT
NA	TRBV10-3	NA	TRBJ1-6	CAISAQEPFLAPLHF	TGTGCCATCAGTGCACAGGAACCCTTTTTAGCACCCCTCCACTTT
NA	TRBV2	NA	TRBJ1-5	CASSGPWTGNQPQHF	TGTGCCAGCAGTGGCCCTTGGACAGGCAATCAGCCCCAGCATTTT
NA	TRBV6-5	NA	TRBJ2-7	CASNGGNSYEQYF	TGTGCCAGCAATGGCGGGAACTCCTACGAGCAGTACTTC
NA	TRBV6-4	once	TRBJ1-5	CASSDSGRDYNQPQHF	TGTGCCAGCAGTGACTCGGGCCGGGACTACAATCAGCCCCAGCATTTT
NA	TRBV9	NA	TRBJ1-1	CASSVRGNTEAFF	TGTGCCAGCAGCGTACGGGGGAACACTGAAGCTTTCTTT
TRBD2	TRBV7-9	NA	TRBJ2-4	CASSPGTSGSIQYF	TGTGCCAGCAGCCCCGGGACTAGCGGGAGCATTCAGTACTTC
NA	TRBV11-2	NA	TRBJ1-1	CASSLTDMNTEAFF	TGTGCCAGCAGTTTGACAGACATGAACACTGAAGCTTTCTTT
NA	TRBV5-1	NA	TRBJ1-1	CASSYNRVGNTEAFF	TGCGCCAGCAGCTATAACAGGGTTGGGAACACTGAAGCTTTCTTT
NA	TRBV4-2	NA	TRBJ1-2	CASSQESQANYGYTF	TGTGCCAGCAGCCAAGAAAGTCAGGCTAACTATGGCTACACCTTC
NA	TRBV7-9	NA	TRBJ1-2	CASRTGTNYGYTF	TGTGCCAGCAGAACAGGGACTAACTATGGCTACACCTTC
TRBD2	TRBV9	NA	TRBJ2-3	CASSVNGLAGVSTDTQYF	TGTGCCAGCAGCGTAAATGGACTAGCGGGGGTGAGCACAGATACGCAGTATTTT
NA	TRBV14	few	TRBJ1-3	CASSPGQHSGNTIYF	TGTGCCAGCAGCCCTGGACAGCACTCTGGAAACACCATATATTTT
NA	TRBV9	NA	TRBJ1-4	CASSALGGTAEKLFF	TGTGCCAGCAGCGCCCTGGGAGGCACAGCTGAAAAACTGTTTTTT
NA	TRBV10-3	NA	TRBJ2-7	CAITEGGGDRREQYF	TGTGCCATCACCGAGGGTGGGGGCGATCGGCGTGAGCAGTACTTC
TRBD2	TRBV9	NA	TRBJ2-1	CASSVSSGRAYNEQFF	TGTGCCAGCAGCGTGTCTAGCGGGAGGGCCTACAATGAGCAGTTCTTC
NA	TRBV29-1	NA	TRBJ2-5	CSVEQKIMETQYF	TGCAGCGTTGAACAGAAAATCATGGAGACCCAGTACTTC
TRBD1	TRBV28	NA	TRBJ1-2	CASTPAGQGANYGYTF	TGTGCCAGTACTCCTGCCGGGCAGGGGGCTAACTATGGCTACACCTTC
TRBD2	TRBV7-7	NA	TRBJ2-1	CASSLAPGLVYNEQFF	TGTGCCAGCAGCTTAGCGCCGGGACTAGTTTACAATGAGCAGTTCTTC
NA	TRBV20-1	NA	TRBJ1-6	CSARDESPLHF	TGCAGTGCTAGAGATGAGTCACCCCTCCACTTT
NA	TRBV7-2	NA	TRBJ1-1	CASSIRGGSTEAFF	TGTGCCAGCAGCATCCGCGGGGGGAGCACTGAAGCTTTCTTT
TRBD2	TRBV3-1/TRBV3-2	NA	TRBJ2-2	CASSLGGGTGELFF	TGTGCCAGCAGCCTCGGGGGGGGCACCGGGGAGCTGTTTTTT
NA	TRBV28	NA	TRBJ1-1	CASLARSNWNTEAFF	TGTGCCAGCTTGGCACGTTCAAATTGGAACACTGAAGCTTTCTTT
NA	TRBV2	NA	TRBJ2-7	CASSEARVAYEQYF	TGTGCCAGCAGTGAAGCGCGGGTAGCCTACGAGCAGTACTTC
TRBD1	TRBV3-1/TRBV3-2	NA	TRBJ2-3	CASSHSFSLLRDRGASDTQYF	TGTGCCAGCAGCCACTCCTTCAGCTTACTGCGGGACAGGGGGGCATCAGATACGCAGTATTTT
NA	TRBV28	NA	TRBJ2-2	CASSLWSLPGGGELFF	TGTGCCAGCAGTTTATGGTCGCTCCCCGGGGGCGGGGAGCTGTTTTTT
TRBD1	TRBV5-1	NA	TRBJ2-7	CASSHRGREGGDEQYF	TGCGCCAGCAGCCACAGGGGGCGCGAGGGAGGCGACGAGCAGTACTTC